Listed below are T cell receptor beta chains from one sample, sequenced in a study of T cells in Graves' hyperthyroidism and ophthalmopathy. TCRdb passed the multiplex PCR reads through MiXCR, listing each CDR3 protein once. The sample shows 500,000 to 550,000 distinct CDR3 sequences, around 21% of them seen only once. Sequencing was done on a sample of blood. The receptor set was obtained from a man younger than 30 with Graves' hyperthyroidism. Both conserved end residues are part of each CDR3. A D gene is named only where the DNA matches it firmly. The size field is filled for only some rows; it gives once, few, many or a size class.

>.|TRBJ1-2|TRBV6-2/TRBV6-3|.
TGTGCCAGCACGACGGGCTCCTGGTATGGCTACACCTTC
CASTTGSWYGYTF
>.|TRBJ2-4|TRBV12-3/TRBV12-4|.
TGTGCCAGCAGTTTAAGGTCATCGGCCAAAAACATTCAGTACTTC
CASSLRSSAKNIQYF
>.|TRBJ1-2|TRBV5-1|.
TGCGCCACCTCGGAGGGGAGTGGCTACACCTTC
CATSEGSGYTF
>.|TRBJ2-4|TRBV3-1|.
TGTGCCAGCAGCCAAGATGGGAAACCGGGAAACATTCAGTACTTC
CASSQDGKPGNIQYF
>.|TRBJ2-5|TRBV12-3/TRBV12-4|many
TGTGCCAGCAGTTGGGGCGACCTCCCTCCCGAGACCCAGTACTTC
CASSWGDLPPETQYF
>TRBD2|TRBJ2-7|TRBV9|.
TGTGCCAGGGGGGGGAAATCCTACGAGCAGTACTTC
CARGGKSYEQYF
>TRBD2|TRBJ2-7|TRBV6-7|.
TGTGCCAGCAGGGCACTAGCGGGGTTTGTATACGAGCAGTACTTC
CASRALAGFVYEQYF
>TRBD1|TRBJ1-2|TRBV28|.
TGTGCCAGCAGTTCCCCGGGGCAGGGGGCTGGCTATGGCTACACCTTC
CASSSPGQGAGYGYTF
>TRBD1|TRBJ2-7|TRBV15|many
TGTGCCACCAGCAGGGGACAGCGCTACGAGCAGTACTTC
CATSRGQRYEQYF
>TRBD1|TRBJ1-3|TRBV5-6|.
TGTGCCAGCAGCCCCCGGGACAGGGGGCTTGGAAACGCCATATATTTT
CASSPRDRGLGNAIYF
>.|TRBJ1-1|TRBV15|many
TGTGCCACCAGCAGCCACCCGCCCAGGACAATCGGGGACCTAAGCACTGAAGCTTTCTTT
CATSSHPPRTIGDLSTEAFF
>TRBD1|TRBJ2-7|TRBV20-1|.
TGCAGTGCGAGTGGGACAGGGGGCTCAAACGAGCAGTACTTC
CSASGTGGSNEQYF
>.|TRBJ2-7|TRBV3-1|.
TGTGCCAGCAGCCAAGGGGGCGATATGGCCTACGAGCAGTACTTC
CASSQGGDMAYEQYF
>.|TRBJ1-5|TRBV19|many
TGTGCCAGTAGTAATCAGGACCTTCAGCCCCAGCATTTT
CASSNQDLQPQHF
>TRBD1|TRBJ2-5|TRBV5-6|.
TGTGCCAGCAGCTCCTCCGGGACGGACAGGGAGACCCAGTACTTC
CASSSSGTDRETQYF
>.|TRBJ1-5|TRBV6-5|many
TGTGCCAGCAGGTTACGTAGTCAGACAAATCAGCCCCAGCATTTT
CASRLRSQTNQPQHF
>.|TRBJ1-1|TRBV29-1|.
TGCAGCGTTGCCCCTGTAGGCACTGAAGCTTTCTTT
CSVAPVGTEAFF
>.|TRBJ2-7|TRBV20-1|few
TGCAGTGCTAATATACACGCGCAGGGCGAGCAGTACTTC
CSANIHAQGEQYF
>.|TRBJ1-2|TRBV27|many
TGTGCCACCGCGAGGAACCTGATGAACTATGGCTACACCTTC
CATARNLMNYGYTF
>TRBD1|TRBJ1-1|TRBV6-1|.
TGTGCCAGCAGTCCGCTTCGACAGGGCAGGAACACTGAAGCTTTCTTT
CASSPLRQGRNTEAFF
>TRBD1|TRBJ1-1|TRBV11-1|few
TGTGCCAGCAGCTCGGACAGGGTTCCTGAAGCTTTCTTT
CASSSDRVPEAFF
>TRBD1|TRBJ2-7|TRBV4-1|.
TGCGCCAGCAGCCCCCAGGGACAGTCCTTCTACGAGCAGTACTTC
CASSPQGQSFYEQYF
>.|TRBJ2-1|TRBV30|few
TGTGCCTGGGCGCGGGACAATGAGCAGTTCTTC
CAWARDNEQFF
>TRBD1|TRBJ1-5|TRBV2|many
TGTGCCTCGGGGACAGCGTTGAATCAGCCCCAGCATTTT
CASGTALNQPQHF
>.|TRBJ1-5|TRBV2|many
TGTGCCAGCAGTGAAGCGAAGGGTGGGCGTCAGCCCCAGCATTTT
CASSEAKGGRQPQHF
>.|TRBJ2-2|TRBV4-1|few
TGCGCCAGCAGCCCCGTGGGGACCGGGGAGCTGTTTTTT
CASSPVGTGELFF
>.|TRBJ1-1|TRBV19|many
TGTGCCAGTAAAGGACCGAACACTGAAGCTTTCTTT
CASKGPNTEAFF
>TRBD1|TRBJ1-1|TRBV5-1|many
TGCGCCAGCACTTTAGGGACAGGAGAAATTATGAACACTGAAGCTTTCTTT
CASTLGTGEIMNTEAFF
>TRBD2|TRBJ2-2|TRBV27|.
TGTGCCAGCAGTTCACTAGCGGGGGGACCTACCGGGGAGCTGTTTTTT
CASSSLAGGPTGELFF
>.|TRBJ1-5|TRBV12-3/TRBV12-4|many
TGTGCCAGCTCCCGGGGGGTTAGCAATCAGCCCCAGCATTTT
CASSRGVSNQPQHF
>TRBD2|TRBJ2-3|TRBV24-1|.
TGTGCCACCAGTGATTTTCGGGGGGAGACAGATACGCAGTATTTT
CATSDFRGETDTQYF
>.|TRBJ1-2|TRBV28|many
TGTGCCAGCGGAAAGGGAGTCCCTGGCTACACCTTC
CASGKGVPGYTF
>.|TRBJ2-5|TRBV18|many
TGTGCCAGCTCCCAACGGACAAAAGAGACCCAGTACTTC
CASSQRTKETQYF
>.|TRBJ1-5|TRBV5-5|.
TGTGCCAGCAGCAACACCGGGACACGGAAGGGGCCCCAGCATTTT
CASSNTGTRKGPQHF
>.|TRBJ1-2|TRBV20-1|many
TGCAGTGCTAGAGATGTTGGGGCAGTCTACTATGGCTACACCTTC
CSARDVGAVYYGYTF
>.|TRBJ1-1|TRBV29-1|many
TGCAGCGTTTACCACAACACTGAAGCTTTCTTT
CSVYHNTEAFF
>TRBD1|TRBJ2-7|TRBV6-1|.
TGTGCCAGCAGTGAAGCGCTTGGGACAGCCTACGAGCAGTACTTC
CASSEALGTAYEQYF
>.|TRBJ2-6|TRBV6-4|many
TGTGCCAGCAGTGCCGAGGGGGTCGGGACTGGGGCCAACGTCCTGACTTTC
CASSAEGVGTGANVLTF
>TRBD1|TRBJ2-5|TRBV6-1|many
TGTGCCAGCAGGGACCAGGACAGGGGGCGCGGGGAGACCCAGTACTTC
CASRDQDRGRGETQYF
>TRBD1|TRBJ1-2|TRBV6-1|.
TGTGCCAGCAGGGGGGTGGGAGGGGGCGACTATTACTATGGCTACACCTTC
CASRGVGGGDYYYGYTF
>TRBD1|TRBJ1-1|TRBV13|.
TGTGCCAGCAGCTTAGGCGCCAGGGGGCCCAGCACTGAAGCTTTCTTT
CASSLGARGPSTEAFF
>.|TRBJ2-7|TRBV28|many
TGTGCCAGCAGATCAATAGAGGCCCACGAGCAGTACTTC
CASRSIEAHEQYF
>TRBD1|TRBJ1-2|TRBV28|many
TGTGCCAGCTCGAACCCTCTTGGACAGGTGGGAGGCTACACCTTC
CASSNPLGQVGGYTF
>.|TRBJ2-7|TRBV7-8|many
TGTGCCAGCAGCTTAGCCTACTCCTACGAGCAGTACTTC
CASSLAYSYEQYF